These T cell receptor beta chains were read from a single sample in a study of blood T cell repertoires in COVID-19. Measured with immunoSEQ multiplex PCR; TCRdb has only the in-frame clones, and not every one. The table lists under 200,000 clones, 65% to 90% of them singletons. The specimen was PBMCs or T cells enriched from blood (not recorded which). The receptors derive from a woman aged 55-70 years with acute COVID-19. The CDR3 runs from the conserved cysteine through the conserved F or W. D genes are given only for firm matches. Some rows have no size entry. The others give once, few or many, or a class for an expanded clone.

TRBJ1-5,TRBD1,.,TRBV29-1,CSAADRGGPNQPQHF,TGCAGCGCCGCTGACAGGGGAGGACCCAATCAGCCCCAGCATTTT
TRBJ1-3,.,.,TRBV28,CASSWGGNTIYF,TGTGCCAGCAGTTGGGGCGGAAACACCATATATTTT
TRBJ2-7,TRBD1,.,TRBV9,CASSPGQGAYEQYF,TGTGCCAGCAGCCCCGGACAGGGGGCCTACGAGCAGTACTTC
TRBJ1-1,.,.,TRBV5-1,CASSLAEGAEAFF,TGCGCCAGCAGCTTGGCCGAGGGGGCTGAAGCTTTCTTT
TRBJ1-2,.,.,TRBV30,CAWTVEDTSRHGYTF,TGTGCCTGGACCGTAGAAGACACCTCAAGGCATGGCTACACCTTC
TRBJ1-5,.,.,TRBV28,CASSIAGRDGQPQHF,TGTGCCAGCAGTATTGCGGGGAGGGACGGTCAGCCCCAGCATTTT
TRBJ1-5,.,.,TRBV30,CAWSVRGVIRNQPQHF,TGTGCCTGGAGTGTACGGGGGGTGATTCGCAATCAGCCCCAGCATTTT
TRBJ2-7,TRBD2,.,TRBV9,CASSVAGGPGKGNYEQYF,TGTGCCAGCAGCGTAGCGGGAGGGCCGGGTAAAGGAAACTACGAGCAGTACTTC
TRBJ2-1,TRBD1,.,TRBV4-2,CASSQLRGTGGTYNEQFF,TGTGCCAGCAGCCAACTACGCGGGACAGGGGGCACATACAATGAGCAGTTCTTC
TRBJ1-1,.,.,TRBV5-6,CASSRVATGHSEAFF,TGTGCCAGCAGTCGTGTGGCGACAGGCCATTCTGAAGCTTTCTTT
TRBJ2-3,.,.,TRBV7-2,CASSFDLGTQYF,TGTGCCAGCAGCTTCGACCTAGGTACGCAGTATTTT
TRBJ1-2,.,once,TRBV4-1,CASSQDMVQGYGYTF,TGCGCCAGCAGCCAGGATATGGTGCAGGGGTATGGCTACACCTTC
TRBJ2-2,.,.,TRBV19,CASKPGNAGELFF,TGTGCCAGTAAACCAGGGAACGCCGGGGAGCTGTTTTTT
TRBJ2-1,TRBD2,once,TRBV25-1,CASSDLIAGWYEQFF,TGTGCCAGCAGTGATTTAATAGCGGGATGGTATGAGCAGTTCTTC
TRBJ1-6,.,.,TRBV10-3,CAIGQNSPLHF,TGTGCCATCGGGCAGAATTCACCCCTCCACTTT
TRBJ1-2,.,.,TRBV12-3/TRBV12-4,CASSLPWGEGYTF,TGTGCCAGCAGTTTACCCTGGGGGGAAGGCTACACCTTC
TRBJ1-1,.,.,TRBV11-2,CASSLEVRGNTEAFF,TGTGCCAGCAGCTTAGAGGTCAGGGGGAACACTGAAGCTTTCTTT
TRBJ1-1,TRBD1,.,TRBV11-3,CASSPRQGGTEAFF,TGTGCCAGCAGCCCCAGACAGGGAGGCACTGAAGCTTTCTTT
TRBJ1-5,.,few,TRBV28,CASSFVGAGKSNQPQHF,TGTGCCAGCAGTTTCGTGGGGGCAGGTAAGAGCAATCAGCCCCAGCATTTT
TRBJ2-1,TRBD2,.,TRBV5-1,CASSPRTSGGVNEQFF,TGCGCCAGCAGTCCTCGGACTAGCGGGGGGGTCAATGAGCAGTTCTTC
TRBJ2-1,TRBD2,.,TRBV19,CASMRLAGVEGNEQFF,TGTGCCAGTATGAGGCTAGCGGGAGTGGAGGGCAATGAGCAGTTCTTC
TRBJ1-5,TRBD1,few,TRBV7-2,CASSSGQARGNQPQHF,TGTGCCAGCAGCTCGGGACAGGCCCGGGGCAATCAGCCCCAGCATTTT
TRBJ2-7,TRBD2,.,TRBV5-1,CASSLVIAGEQYF,TGCGCCAGCAGCTTGGTGATAGCGGGGGAGCAGTACTTC
TRBJ1-2,.,.,TRBV7-2,CASSLDFTSYGYTF,TGTGCCAGCAGCTTAGATTTCACGAGCTATGGCTACACCTTC
TRBJ1-1,.,.,TRBV27,CASSLVSMYTEAFF,TGTGCCAGCAGTTTAGTTTCTATGTACACTGAAGCTTTCTTT
TRBJ2-7,.,.,TRBV20-1,CSAATDYEQYF,TGCAGTGCTGCTACAGACTACGAGCAGTACTTC
TRBJ2-1,.,.,TRBV4-3,CASSQDMYRNEQFF,TGCGCCAGCAGCCAAGATATGTACAGAAATGAGCAGTTCTTC
TRBJ1-2,.,.,TRBV6-5,CASSYSTGDNYGYTF,TGTGCCAGCAGTTACTCGACAGGAGACAACTATGGCTACACCTTC
TRBJ2-1,.,few,TRBV5-1,CASSSRLRGGSYNEQFF,TGCGCCAGCAGCTCCCGGTTGAGGGGGGGCTCCTACAATGAGCAGTTCTTC
TRBJ2-1,TRBD2,.,TRBV3-1/TRBV3-2,CASSQAWGVAGVSYNEQFF,TGTGCCAGCAGCCAGGCATGGGGGGTAGCGGGAGTTTCTTACAATGAGCAGTTCTTC
TRBJ1-2,.,.,TRBV5-6,CASSLAPGANYGYTF,TGTGCCAGCAGCTTGGCCCCCGGAGCTAACTATGGCTACACCTTC
TRBJ1-4,.,.,TRBV6-5,CASRVGGAGEKLFF,TGTGCCAGCAGGGTCGGGGGGGCCGGAGAAAAACTGTTTTTT
TRBJ2-5,.,few,TRBV7-2,CASSGGLAETQYF,TGTGCCAGCAGCGGGGGACTTGCGGAGACCCAGTACTTC
TRBJ1-4,.,few,TRBV7-9,CASSLGGPTGEKLFF,TGTGCCAGCAGCTTGGGGGGACCTACGGGTGAAAAACTGTTTTTT
TRBJ1-2,.,.,TRBV5-4,CASSLPGGANYGYTF,TGTGCCAGCAGCTTGCCCGGCGGAGCTAACTATGGCTACACCTTC
TRBJ1-1,TRBD1,.,TRBV10-3,CAISEGQGTGTEAFF,TGTGCCATCAGTGAGGGACAGGGGACGGGGACTGAAGCTTTCTTT
TRBJ2-1,TRBD2,.,TRBV15,CATSRDRGTSDNEQFF,TGTGCCACCAGCAGAGATAGGGGGACTAGCGATAATGAGCAGTTCTTC
TRBJ1-2,.,.,TRBV28,CASMPYWGRQYGYTF,TGTGCCAGCATGCCATACTGGGGCAGGCAGTATGGCTACACCTTC
TRBJ1-5,.,.,TRBV7-8,CASSLELKGLNQPQHF,TGTGCCAGCAGCTTAGAATTGAAGGGACTTAATCAGCCCCAGCATTTT
TRBJ2-3,TRBD2,.,TRBV3-1/TRBV3-2,CASSLSGLAGRTDTQYF,TGTGCCAGCAGCCTCTCCGGACTAGCGGGGCGGACAGATACGCAGTATTTT
TRBJ2-2,.,.,TRBV21-1,CAGGPRFGGTGELFF,TGTGCCGGAGGCCCGAGATTCGGGGGCACCGGGGAGCTGTTTTTT
TRBJ2-1,.,.,TRBV2,CASSVDSYNEQFF,TGTGCCAGCAGTGTAGACTCCTACAATGAGCAGTTCTTC
TRBJ1-1,.,.,TRBV3-1/TRBV3-2,CASSQDLMRRGAFF,TGTGCCAGCAGCCAAGATTTGATGCGGAGGGGAGCTTTCTTT
TRBJ1-4,TRBD1,.,TRBV30,CAWVRDRGEKLFF,TGTGCCTGGGTCCGGGACAGGGGTGAAAAACTGTTTTTT
TRBJ1-3,.,.,TRBV5-1,CASKNTGTGNTIYF,TGCGCCAGCAAAAATACAGGAACTGGAAACACCATATATTTT
TRBJ2-4,TRBD2,.,TRBV10-3,CATDTSGGQGNIQYF,TGTGCCACCGATACTAGCGGGGGCCAGGGTAACATTCAGTACTTC
TRBJ1-6,.,.,TRBV28,CASRSLDSPLHF,TGTGCCAGCAGGAGCCTTGATTCACCCCTCCACTTT
TRBJ1-3,.,.,TRBV2,CASRLRGSGNTIYF,TGTGCCAGCCGTCTGCGGGGCTCTGGAAACACCATATATTTT
TRBJ1-2,.,.,TRBV10-2,CASTPRGTYGYTF,TGCGCCAGCACGCCCCGCGGGACCTATGGCTACACCTTC
TRBJ1-2,.,.,TRBV9,CASSSSHSSGPREGYTF,TGTGCCAGCAGCTCAAGTCATTCTTCGGGGCCGCGGGAGGGCTACACCTTC
TRBJ1-4,TRBD1,.,TRBV5-1,CASSPDRGFGKLFF,TGCGCCAGCAGCCCGGACAGGGGTTTTGGAAAACTGTTTTTT